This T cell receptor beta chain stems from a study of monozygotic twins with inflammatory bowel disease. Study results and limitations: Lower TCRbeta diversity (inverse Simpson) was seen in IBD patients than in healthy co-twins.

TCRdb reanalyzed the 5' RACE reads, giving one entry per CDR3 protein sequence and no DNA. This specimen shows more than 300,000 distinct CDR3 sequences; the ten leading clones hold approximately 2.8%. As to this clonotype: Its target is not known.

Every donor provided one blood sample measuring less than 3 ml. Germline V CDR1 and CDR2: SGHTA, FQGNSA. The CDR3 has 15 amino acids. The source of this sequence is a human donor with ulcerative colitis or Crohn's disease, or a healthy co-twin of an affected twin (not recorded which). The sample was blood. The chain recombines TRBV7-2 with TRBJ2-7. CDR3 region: CASSLAPQGAYEQYF.